Given below is one T cell receptor beta chain in context. This sample stems from a study of blood T cell repertoires in COVID-19. The overall study: Researchers got acute and convalescent COVID-19 samples from the United States, Italy and Spain. PBMCs, B-cell-depleted T cells, or T cells were the source of the cDNA or gDNA that made up the material.

Authors' methods: Reference gene primer amplification gave estimated nucleated cell counts. The assay was immunoSEQ multiplex PCR, and TCRdb's table has in-frame clones only and misses some. That table gives V, J and clone size, and the DNA gave D and trimming. The sample yields about 300,000 clones, about 91% seen once. V trimming: 4 bases; J trimming: 4 bases; junction bases outside the gene matches: 6. Germline V gene sequence: CDR1 LGHDT, CDR2 YNNKEL (reference sequence). The CDR3 has 14 amino acids. The chain has TRBV3-1 (or the pseudogene TRBV3-2) and TRBJ1-2; 7 bases are shared with TRBD1. This receptor was taken from a woman in her twenties or thirties who had recovered from COVID-19. Sequencing was done on a sample of peripheral blood. The CDR3 region is CASSPRTGLYGYTF. Here the CDR3 DNA reads TGTGCCAGCAGCCCCCGGACAGGCCTCTATGGCTACACCTTC.